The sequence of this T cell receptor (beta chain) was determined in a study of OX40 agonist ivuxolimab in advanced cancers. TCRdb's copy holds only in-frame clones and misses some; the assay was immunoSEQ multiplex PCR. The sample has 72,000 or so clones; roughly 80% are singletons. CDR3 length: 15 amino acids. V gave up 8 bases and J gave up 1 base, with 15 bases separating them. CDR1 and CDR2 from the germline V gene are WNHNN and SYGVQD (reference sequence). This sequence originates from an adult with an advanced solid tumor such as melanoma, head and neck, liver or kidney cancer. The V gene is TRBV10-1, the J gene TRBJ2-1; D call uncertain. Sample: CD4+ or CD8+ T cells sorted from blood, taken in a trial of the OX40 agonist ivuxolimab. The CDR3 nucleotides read TGCGCCAGCTCTAGTACCCGACGATCCTACAATGAGCAGTTCTTC. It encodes CASSSTRRSYNEQFF.